This T cell receptor beta chain stems from a study of Graves' ophthalmopathy and Graves' hyperthyroidism. Study-level results: Ophthalmopathy progression prediction by the model yielded a sensitivity of 70.59% and a specificity of about 72%.

This clonotype has a handful of counts. The antigen is undetermined. Amplification from RNA transcripts yielded the TCR beta CDR3 regions. An opening RT-PCR round employed HTBI primers and preceded a second-round multiplex PCR. TCRdb re-analysed the multiplex PCR reads in MiXCR, keeping a single row per CDR3 protein. The sample consists of about 1.1 million distinct CDR3 sequences, 36% of them appearing once. Losses at the gene ends were 2 bases for V and 5 bases for J; bases not matched to a gene: 11. This CDR3 comprises 16 residues. Per the germline V gene, CDR1 is SQVTM and CDR2 is ANQGSEA. The TCR originated in an adult man with Graves' hyperthyroidism. Sequencing input: peripheral blood or thyroid tissue (not recorded which). V gene TRBV29-1 combines with J gene TRBJ2-5, with 10 bases identical to TRBD2. In DNA form, the CDR3 reads TGCAGCGTTGAATACTGTGCTAGCGGGAGTTGTGAGACCCAGTACTTC. As protein: CSVEYCASGSCETQYF.